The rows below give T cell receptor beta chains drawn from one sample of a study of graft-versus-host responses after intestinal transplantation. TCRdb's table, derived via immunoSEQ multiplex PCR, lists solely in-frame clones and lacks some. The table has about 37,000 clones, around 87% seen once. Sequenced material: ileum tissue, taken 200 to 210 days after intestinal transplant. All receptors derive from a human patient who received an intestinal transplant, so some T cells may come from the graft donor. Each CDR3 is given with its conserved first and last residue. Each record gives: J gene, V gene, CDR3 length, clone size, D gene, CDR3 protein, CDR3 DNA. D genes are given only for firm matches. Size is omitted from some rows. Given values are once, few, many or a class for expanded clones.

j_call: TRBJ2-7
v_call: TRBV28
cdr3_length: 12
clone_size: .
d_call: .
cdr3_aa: CASRAGNYEQYF
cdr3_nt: TGTGCCAGCAGGGCGGGCAACTACGAGCAGTACTTC

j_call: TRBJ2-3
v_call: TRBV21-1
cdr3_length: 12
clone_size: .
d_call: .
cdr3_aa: CATQRSTDTQYF
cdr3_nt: TGTGCCACCCAGAGGAGCACAGATACGCAGTATTTT

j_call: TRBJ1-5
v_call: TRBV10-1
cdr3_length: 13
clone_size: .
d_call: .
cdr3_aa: CASSPFGNQPQHF
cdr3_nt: TGCGCCAGCAGTCCTTTTGGGAATCAGCCCCAGCATTTT

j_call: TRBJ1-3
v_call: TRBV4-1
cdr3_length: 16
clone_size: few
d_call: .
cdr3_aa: CASSQDTSRSGNTIYF
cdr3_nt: TGCGCCAGCAGCCAAGATACCTCGCGCTCTGGAAACACCATATATTTT

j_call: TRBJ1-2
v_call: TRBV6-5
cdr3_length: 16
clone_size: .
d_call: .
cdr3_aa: CASSYSPPGAVWGYTF
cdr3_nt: TGTGCCAGCAGTTACTCGCCCCCGGGGGCCGTGTGGGGCTACACCTTC

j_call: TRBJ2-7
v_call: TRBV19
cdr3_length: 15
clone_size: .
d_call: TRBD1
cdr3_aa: CASSIRQGPAYEQYF
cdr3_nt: TGTGCCAGTAGTATACGACAGGGCCCTGCCTACGAGCAGTACTTC

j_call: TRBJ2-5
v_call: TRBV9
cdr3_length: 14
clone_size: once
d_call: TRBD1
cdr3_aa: CASSVDRGQETQYF
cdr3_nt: TGTGCCAGCAGCGTAGACAGGGGTCAAGAGACCCAGTACTTC

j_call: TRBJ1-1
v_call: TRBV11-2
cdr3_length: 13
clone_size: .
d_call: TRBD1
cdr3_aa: CASSPDTGAEAFF
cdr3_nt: TGTGCCAGCAGCCCGGACACAGGGGCGGAAGCTTTCTTT

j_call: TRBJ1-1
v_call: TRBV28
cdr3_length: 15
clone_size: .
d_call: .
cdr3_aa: CASSFSPYEDTEAFF
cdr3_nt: TGTGCCAGCAGCTTTTCCCCTTATGAGGACACTGAAGCTTTCTTT

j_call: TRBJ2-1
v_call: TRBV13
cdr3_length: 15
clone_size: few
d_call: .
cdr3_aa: CASSLEGGSYNEQFF
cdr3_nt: TGTGCCAGCAGCTTAGAGGGGGGGTCCTACAATGAGCAGTTCTTC

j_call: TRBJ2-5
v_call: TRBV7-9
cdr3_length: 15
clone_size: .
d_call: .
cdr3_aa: CASSDRGLRPETQYF
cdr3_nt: TGTGCCAGCAGCGATAGAGGACTGAGACCGGAGACCCAGTACTTC

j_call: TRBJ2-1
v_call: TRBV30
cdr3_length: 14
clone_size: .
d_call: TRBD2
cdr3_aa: CAWSLAGSYNEQFF
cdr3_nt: TGTGCCTGGAGCCTAGCGGGCTCCTACAATGAGCAGTTCTTC

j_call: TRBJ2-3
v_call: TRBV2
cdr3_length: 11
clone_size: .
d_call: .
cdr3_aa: CASSQDPVQYF
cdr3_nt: TGTGCCAGCAGTCAAGACCCGGTCCAGTATTTT

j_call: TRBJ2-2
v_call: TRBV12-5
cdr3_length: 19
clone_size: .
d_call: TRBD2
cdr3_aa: CASGLVRGLAGENTGELFF
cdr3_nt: TGTGCTAGTGGTTTGGTGCGGGGACTAGCGGGAGAGAACACCGGGGAGCTGTTTTTT

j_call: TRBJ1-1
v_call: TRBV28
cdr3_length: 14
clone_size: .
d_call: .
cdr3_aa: CASSLLLRGTEAFF
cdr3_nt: TGTGCCAGCAGTTTATTGTTGCGGGGCACTGAAGCTTTCTTT

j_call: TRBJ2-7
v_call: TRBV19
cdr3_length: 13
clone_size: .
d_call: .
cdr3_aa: CASSMFAGYEQYF
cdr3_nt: TGTGCCAGTAGTATGTTCGCCGGCTACGAGCAGTACTTC

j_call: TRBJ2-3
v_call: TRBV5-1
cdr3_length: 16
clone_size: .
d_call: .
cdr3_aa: CASSLGVGWGTDTQYF
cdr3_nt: TGCGCCAGCAGCTTGGGGGTAGGGTGGGGCACAGATACGCAGTATTTT

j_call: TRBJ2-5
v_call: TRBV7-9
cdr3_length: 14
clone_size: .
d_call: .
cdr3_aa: CASRFGGHWETQYF
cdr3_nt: TGTGCCAGCAGGTTCGGGGGGCACTGGGAGACCCAGTACTTC

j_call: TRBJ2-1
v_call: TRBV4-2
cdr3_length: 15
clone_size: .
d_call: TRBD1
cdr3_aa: CASSGLGTGDNEQFF
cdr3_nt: TGTGCCAGCAGCGGGTTGGGGACAGGGGACAATGAGCAGTTCTTC

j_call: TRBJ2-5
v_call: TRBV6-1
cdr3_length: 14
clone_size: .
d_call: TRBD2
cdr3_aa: CASNPQTSTETQYF
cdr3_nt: TGTGCCAGCAACCCTCAGACTAGCACGGAGACCCAGTACTTC

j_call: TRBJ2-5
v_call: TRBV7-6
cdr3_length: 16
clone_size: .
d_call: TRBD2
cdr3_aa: CASSLGRAGDGETQYF
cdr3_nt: TGTGCCAGCAGTCTGGGGAGAGCGGGGGACGGGGAGACCCAGTACTTC

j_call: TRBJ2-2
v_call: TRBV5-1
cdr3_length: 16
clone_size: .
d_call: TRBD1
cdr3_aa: CASSSGQGVVTGELFF
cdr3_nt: TGCGCCAGCAGCTCAGGACAGGGGGTTGTCACCGGGGAGCTGTTTTTT

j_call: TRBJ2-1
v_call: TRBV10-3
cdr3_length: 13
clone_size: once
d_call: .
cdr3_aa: CAITQETYNEQFF
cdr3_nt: TGTGCCATCACCCAAGAAACGTACAATGAGCAGTTCTTC

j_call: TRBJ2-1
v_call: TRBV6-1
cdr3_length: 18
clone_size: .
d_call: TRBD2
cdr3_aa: CASSEAGLAGGRRNEQFF
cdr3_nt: TGTGCCAGCAGTGAAGCGGGACTAGCGGGGGGTCGTAGGAATGAGCAGTTCTTC

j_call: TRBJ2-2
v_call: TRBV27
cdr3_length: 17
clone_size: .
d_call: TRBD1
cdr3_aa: CASSFGQGRGDTGELFF
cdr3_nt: TGTGCCAGCAGTTTCGGACAGGGCAGGGGGGACACCGGGGAGCTGTTTTTT

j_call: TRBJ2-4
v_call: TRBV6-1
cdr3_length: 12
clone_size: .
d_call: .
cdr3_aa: CASSDWGNIQYF
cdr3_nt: TGTGCCAGCAGTGATTGGGGAAACATTCAGTACTTC

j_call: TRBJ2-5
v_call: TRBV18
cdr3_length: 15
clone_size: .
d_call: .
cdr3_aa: CASSPSRDPLGAQYF
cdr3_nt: TGTGCCAGCTCACCCAGCCGGGACCCTCTAGGGGCCCAGTACTTC

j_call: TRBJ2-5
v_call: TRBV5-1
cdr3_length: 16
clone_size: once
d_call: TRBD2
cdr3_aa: CASSQAGGLRKETQYF
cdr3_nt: TGCGCCAGCAGCCAGGCGGGGGGACTACGAAAGGAGACCCAGTACTTC

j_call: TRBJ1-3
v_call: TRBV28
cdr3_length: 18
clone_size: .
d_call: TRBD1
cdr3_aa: CASSLPGTGGLSGNTIYF
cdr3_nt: TGTGCCAGCAGTTTACCCGGGACAGGGGGACTCTCTGGAAACACCATATATTTT

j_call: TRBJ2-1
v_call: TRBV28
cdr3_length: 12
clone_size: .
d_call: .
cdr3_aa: CASRTHRNEQFF
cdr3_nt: TGTGCCAGCAGAACCCACCGGAATGAGCAGTTCTTC

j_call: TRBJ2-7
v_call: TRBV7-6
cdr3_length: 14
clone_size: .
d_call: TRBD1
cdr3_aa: CASSLTGGKNEQYF
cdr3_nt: TGTGCCAGCAGCCTTACAGGGGGCAAAAACGAGCAGTACTTC

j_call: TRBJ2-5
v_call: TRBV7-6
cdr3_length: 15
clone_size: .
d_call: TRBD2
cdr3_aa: CASSLYSGGPETQYF
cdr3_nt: TGTGCCAGCAGCTTATATAGCGGGGGGCCAGAGACCCAGTACTTC

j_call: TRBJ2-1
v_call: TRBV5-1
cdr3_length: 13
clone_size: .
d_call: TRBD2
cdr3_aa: CASSGGGDNEQFF
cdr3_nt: TGCGCCAGCAGCGGCGGGGGAGACAATGAGCAGTTCTTC

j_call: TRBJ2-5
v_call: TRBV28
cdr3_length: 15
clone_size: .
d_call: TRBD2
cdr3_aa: CASSWGSGSEETQYF
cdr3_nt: TGTGCCAGCAGTTGGGGTAGCGGGAGTGAAGAGACCCAGTACTTC

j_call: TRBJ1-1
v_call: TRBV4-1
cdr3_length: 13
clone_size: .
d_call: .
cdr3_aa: CASSLIRNTEAFF
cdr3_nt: TGCGCCAGCAGCCTTATAAGGAACACTGAAGCTTTCTTT

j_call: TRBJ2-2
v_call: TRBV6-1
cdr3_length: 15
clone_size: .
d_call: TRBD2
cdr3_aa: CASNGGLAGAGELFF
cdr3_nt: TGTGCCAGCAATGGGGGACTAGCGGGAGCCGGGGAGCTGTTTTTT